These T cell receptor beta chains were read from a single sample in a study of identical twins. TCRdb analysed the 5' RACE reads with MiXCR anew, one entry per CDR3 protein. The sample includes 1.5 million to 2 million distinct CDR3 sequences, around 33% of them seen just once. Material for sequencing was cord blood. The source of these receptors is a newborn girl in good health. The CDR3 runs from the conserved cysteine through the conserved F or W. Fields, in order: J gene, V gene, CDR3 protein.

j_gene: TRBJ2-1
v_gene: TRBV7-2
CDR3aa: CASSLSRTIPRENEQFF

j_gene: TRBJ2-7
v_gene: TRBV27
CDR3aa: CASSPSGRASYEQYF

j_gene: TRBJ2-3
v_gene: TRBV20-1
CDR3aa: CSDQGRARTQYF

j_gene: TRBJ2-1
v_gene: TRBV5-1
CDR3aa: CASSLASYSEQFF

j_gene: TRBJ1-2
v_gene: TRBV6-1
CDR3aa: CASGGQIQPNYGYTF

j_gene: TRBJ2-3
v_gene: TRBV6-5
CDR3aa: CASSMTGSTDTQYF

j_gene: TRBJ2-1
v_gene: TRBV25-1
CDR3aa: CAYGGRDSYNEQFF

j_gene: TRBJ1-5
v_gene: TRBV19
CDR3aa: CASRPTGTVSNQPQHF

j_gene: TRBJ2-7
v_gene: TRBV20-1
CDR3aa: CSASLSNPQYF

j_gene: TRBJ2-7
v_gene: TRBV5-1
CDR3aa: CASSLAGRVTYEQYF

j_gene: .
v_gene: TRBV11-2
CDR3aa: CASSLVRGLDLYEQYF

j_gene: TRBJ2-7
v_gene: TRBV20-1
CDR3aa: CSARKSGAYNEQYF

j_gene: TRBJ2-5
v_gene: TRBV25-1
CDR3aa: CASSEPRQGRGTQYF

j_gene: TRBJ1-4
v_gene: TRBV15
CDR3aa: CATSSGTPRNEKLFF

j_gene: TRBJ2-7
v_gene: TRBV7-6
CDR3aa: CASSLREGLVYEQYF

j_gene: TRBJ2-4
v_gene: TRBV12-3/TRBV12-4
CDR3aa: CASSLQGLGNIQYF

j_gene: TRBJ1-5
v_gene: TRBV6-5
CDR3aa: CASSSGSRGSNQPQHF